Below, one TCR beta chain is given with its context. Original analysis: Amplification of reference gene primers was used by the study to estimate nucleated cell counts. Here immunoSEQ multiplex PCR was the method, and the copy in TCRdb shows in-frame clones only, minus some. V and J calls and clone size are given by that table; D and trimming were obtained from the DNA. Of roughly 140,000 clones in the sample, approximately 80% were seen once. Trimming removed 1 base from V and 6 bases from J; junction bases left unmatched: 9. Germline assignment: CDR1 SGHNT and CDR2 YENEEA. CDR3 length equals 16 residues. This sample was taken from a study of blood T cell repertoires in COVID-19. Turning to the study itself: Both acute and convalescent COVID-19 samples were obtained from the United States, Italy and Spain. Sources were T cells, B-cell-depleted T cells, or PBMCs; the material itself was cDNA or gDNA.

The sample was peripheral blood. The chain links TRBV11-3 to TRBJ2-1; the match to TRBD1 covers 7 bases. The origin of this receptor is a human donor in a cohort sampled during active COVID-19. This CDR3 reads CASSLVPGGPGNEQFF. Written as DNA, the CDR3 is TGTGCCAGCAGCTTAGTCCCAGGGGGTCCGGGCAATGAGCAGTTCTTC. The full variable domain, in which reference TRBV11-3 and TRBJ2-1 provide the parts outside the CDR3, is EAGVVQSPRYKIIEKKQPVAFWCNPISGHNTLYWYLQNLGQGPELLIRYENEEAVDDSQLPKDRFSAERLKGVDSTLKIQPAELGDSAVYLCASSLVPGGPGNEQFFGPGTRLTVL.